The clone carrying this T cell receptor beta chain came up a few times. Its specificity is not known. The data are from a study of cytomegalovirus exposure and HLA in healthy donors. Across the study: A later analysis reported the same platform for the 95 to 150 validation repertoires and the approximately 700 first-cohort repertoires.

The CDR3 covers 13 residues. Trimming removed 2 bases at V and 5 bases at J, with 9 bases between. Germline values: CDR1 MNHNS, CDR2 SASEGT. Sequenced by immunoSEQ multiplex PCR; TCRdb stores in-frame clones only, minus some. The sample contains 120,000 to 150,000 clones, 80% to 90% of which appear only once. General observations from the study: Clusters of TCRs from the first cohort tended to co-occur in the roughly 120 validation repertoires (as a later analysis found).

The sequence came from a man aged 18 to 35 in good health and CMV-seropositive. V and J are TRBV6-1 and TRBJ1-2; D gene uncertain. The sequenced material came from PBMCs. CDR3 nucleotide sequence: TGTGCCAGCAGTGAAAGTCAGGTTTATGGCTACACCTTC. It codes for CASSESQVYGYTF.